This T cell receptor (beta chain) comes out of a study of graft-versus-host responses after intestinal transplantation (dated by TCRdb to about 2021). Background on the whole study: Recipients received multivisceral, liver-intestinal, or isolated intestinal transplants. Anti-thymocyte globulin induction was given to all recipients, followed by maintenance tacrolimus and steroids for two to four years. Graft-versus-host and host-versus-graft alloreactive T cell clones were tracked in the graft, circulation and bone marrow after intestinal transplantation using bulk TCR-beta CDR3 sequencing. Alloreactive clones were identified by sequencing pre-transplant mixed lymphocyte reaction products and comparing these products with unstimulated pre-transplant donor and recipient T cells. A cohort of roughly 25 intestinal transplant recipients, including one retransplant, was enrolled, and a few patients lacking pretransplant specimens were excluded. A peak of at least 4% donor T cells among recipient peripheral blood mononuclear cells was the definition used for donor T cell macrochimerism. Samples from a few later patients were sequenced in-house on an Illumina MiSeq with MiXCR processing rather than by the commercial service.

In the first month after transplant, blood samples were collected up to 4 times, and after that at least monthly when available. Beyond this particular receptor, the publication reports: GvH clones were found in recipient bone marrow, and some of the GvH clones appeared earlier in ileal mucosa or blood, which is consistent with an intestinal mucosal origin. Patients with donor T cell macrochimerism had high GvH to HvG T cell clonal ratios in their allografts. Early after transplant, peak levels of circulating GvH clones were found to be associated with declines in HvG clones. The relatively low number and heterogeneity of intestinal transplant patients limited the conclusions.

Libraries were constructed by the immunoSEQ multiplex PCR assay. Adaptive Biotechnologies carried out high-throughput TCR-beta CDR3 sequencing of genomic DNA for most patients. The source study handled its data this way. TCR sequencing data were retrieved from Adaptive's ImmunoSEQ software for about 17 patients, whereas a few other patients were processed with MiXCR and VDJtools. CDR3 nucleotide sequences shared by donor and recipient were removed because the origin of these sequences could not be assigned. At least 2-fold expansion over unstimulated cells and a minimum CFSE-low frequency of 0.002% (template counts) or 0.001% (read counts) were required for clones to be classified as alloreactive. Clones were considered mappable if detected in sequenced pre-transplant spleen, lymph node, or MLR CFSE-low populations of the donor or recipient. Cumulative frequency of alloreactive clones was calculated as a percentage of all sequences weighted by copy number. Not all clones reach the TCRdb copy of this immuneACCESS table, which keeps in-frame sequences only. Checked studies attribute under half of the gap to unresolved V genes and leave the rest unexplained. V, J and clone size are those of that table, while D and trimming were read from the DNA. Across this sample there are roughly 27,000 clones, with roughly 85% seen only once. Of the sample, approximately 1.2% is held by the ten largest clones.

Notes on this clone: The target of this receptor is not known. No base qualities exist here, and no much larger clone lies one base off it.

Sequencing used PBMCs, obtained 28 days after intestinal transplant. The clonotype originates from a human patient who received an intestinal transplant, so some T cells may come from the graft donor.

The DNA sequence reads TGCGCCAGCAGCTTGACCAGGCCTAGCCAAGAGACCCAGTACTTC. Translated, it gives CASSLTRPSQETQYF. This receptor chain uses TRBV5-1 and TRBJ2-5, with the D gene uncertain. The CDR3 starts with the cysteine, ends with the phenylalanine, and has 15 residues. Only CDR3 DNA remains: 45 bases, in frame from the first base. V loses 1 base of germline sequence and J loses 1 base, and the interval between the two ends is 11 bases. The germline V gene sets CDR1 to SGHRS and CDR2 to YFSETQ.